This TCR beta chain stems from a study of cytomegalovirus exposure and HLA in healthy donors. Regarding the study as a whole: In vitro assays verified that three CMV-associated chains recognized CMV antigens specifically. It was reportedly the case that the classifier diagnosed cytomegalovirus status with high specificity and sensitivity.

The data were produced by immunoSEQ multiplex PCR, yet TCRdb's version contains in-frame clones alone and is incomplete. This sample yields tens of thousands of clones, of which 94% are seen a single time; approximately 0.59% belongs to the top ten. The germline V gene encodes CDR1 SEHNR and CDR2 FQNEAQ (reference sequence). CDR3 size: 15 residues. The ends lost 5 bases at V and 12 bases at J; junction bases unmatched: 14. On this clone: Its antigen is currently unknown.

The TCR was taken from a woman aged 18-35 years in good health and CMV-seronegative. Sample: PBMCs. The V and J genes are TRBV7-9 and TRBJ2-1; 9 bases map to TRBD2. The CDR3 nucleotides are TGTGCCAGCAGCCTACCGGGACTAGCCTTTTCTGCGCAGTTCTTC. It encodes CASSLPGLAFSAQFF.